This T cell receptor beta chain was obtained from a study of T cell responses to AZD1222 COVID-19 vaccine. The CDR3 loop spans 13 amino acids. Germline V gene sequence: CDR1 SGHNT, CDR2 YYREEE (reference sequence). Deletions cut 4 bases from V and 5 bases from J, with 12 bases between. As to this clone: Its antigen remains unidentified.

TCRdb's table, derived via immunoSEQ multiplex PCR, lists solely in-frame clones and lacks some. This sample yields 200,000 or so clones, of which 88% are seen a single time; approximately 7.7% belongs to the top ten. General study results and limits: Just a handful of people given AZD1222 tested seropositive at baseline. Repertoires were obtained solely post-peak T cell response. Donors were mostly white British, more females; clonal diversity possibly underestimated. With two AZD1222 doses given, Spike-specific TCR breadth and depth both rose.

This sequence was found in an adult in good health. This rearrangement joins TRBV5-4 to TRBJ1-1; D unresolved. The material was peripheral blood, obtained on day 0 of AZD1222 vaccination. CDR3 coding DNA: TGTGCCAGCAGCGCCGCCCCCGGAACTGAAGCTTTCTTT. Protein sequence: CASSAAPGTEAFF.